This is a list of T cell receptor beta chains from one sample in a study of OX40 agonist ivuxolimab in advanced cancers. Produced via immunoSEQ multiplex PCR; TCRdb's table is partial and in-frame only. The sample lists around 80,000 clones, about 90% occurring once. The sequencing used CD4+ or CD8+ T cells sorted from blood, collected in a trial of the OX40 agonist ivuxolimab. The receptors originated from an adult with an advanced solid tumor such as melanoma, head and neck, liver or kidney cancer. CDR3s include the opening cysteine and the closing phenylalanine or tryptophan. A D gene is named only where the DNA matches it firmly. Only some rows state a clone size, as once, few, many or a class for expanded clones.

d_call: TRBD1
j_call: TRBJ2-1
clone_size: once
v_call: TRBV28
cdr3_aa: CASSLRQGQFF
cdr3_nt: TGTGCCAGCAGTTTAAGACAGGGGCAGTTCTTC

d_call: -
j_call: TRBJ2-3
clone_size: -
v_call: TRBV6-5
cdr3_aa: CASRQPGTDTQYF
cdr3_nt: TGTGCCAGCAGGCAGCCTGGGACAGATACGCAGTATTTT

d_call: -
j_call: TRBJ1-1
clone_size: -
v_call: TRBV28
cdr3_aa: CASSLVSGWNTEAFF
cdr3_nt: TGTGCCAGCAGTTTAGTGTCAGGGTGGAACACTGAAGCTTTCTTT

d_call: -
j_call: TRBJ1-1
clone_size: once
v_call: TRBV4-3
cdr3_aa: CASSQDLGRTEAFF
cdr3_nt: TGCGCCAGCAGCCAAGACCTGGGGCGAACTGAAGCTTTCTTT

d_call: -
j_call: TRBJ2-7
clone_size: -
v_call: TRBV6-1
cdr3_aa: CASSLPGSYEQYF
cdr3_nt: TGTGCCAGCAGTCTCCCCGGGAGTTACGAGCAGTACTTC

d_call: TRBD1
j_call: TRBJ2-2
clone_size: many
v_call: TRBV19
cdr3_aa: CASMRTGGDLTGELFF
cdr3_nt: TGTGCCAGTATGAGGACAGGGGGCGATCTCACCGGGGAGCTGTTTTTT

d_call: -
j_call: TRBJ2-1
clone_size: -
v_call: TRBV7-9
cdr3_aa: CASSRSSYNEQFF
cdr3_nt: TGTGCCAGCAGCAGAAGCTCCTACAATGAGCAGTTCTTC

d_call: -
j_call: TRBJ1-5
clone_size: -
v_call: TRBV6-6
cdr3_aa: CASSKIDGVDNQPQHF
cdr3_nt: TGTGCCAGCAGTAAAATTGACGGCGTAGATAATCAGCCCCAGCATTTT

d_call: TRBD1
j_call: TRBJ1-2
clone_size: -
v_call: TRBV27
cdr3_aa: CASSLATHGTAIYGYTF
cdr3_nt: TGTGCCAGCAGTTTAGCCACCCACGGGACAGCCATCTATGGCTACACCTTC

d_call: -
j_call: TRBJ1-1
clone_size: -
v_call: TRBV7-3
cdr3_aa: CASSLLVTANTEAFF
cdr3_nt: TGTGCCAGCAGCTTACTAGTGACAGCGAACACTGAAGCTTTCTTT

d_call: -
j_call: TRBJ2-2
clone_size: few
v_call: TRBV4-3
cdr3_aa: CASSQGVRRGAGELFF
cdr3_nt: TGCGCCAGCAGCCAAGGTGTAAGGAGAGGGGCCGGGGAGCTGTTTTTT

d_call: -
j_call: TRBJ2-5
clone_size: -
v_call: TRBV4-2
cdr3_aa: CASSRGSQETQYF
cdr3_nt: TGTGCCAGCAGCCGCGGCAGCCAAGAGACCCAGTACTTC

d_call: -
j_call: TRBJ2-1
clone_size: -
v_call: TRBV27
cdr3_aa: CASSLRGRAWYNEQFF
cdr3_nt: TGTGCCAGCAGTTTAAGGGGGAGGGCCTGGTACAATGAGCAGTTCTTC

d_call: -
j_call: TRBJ1-1
clone_size: -
v_call: TRBV11-2
cdr3_aa: CASSLDGVTEAFF
cdr3_nt: TGTGCCAGCAGCTTAGACGGCGTCACTGAAGCTTTCTTT

d_call: TRBD2
j_call: TRBJ2-3
clone_size: -
v_call: TRBV30
cdr3_aa: CAWSGTSGSSDTQYF
cdr3_nt: TGTGCCTGGAGCGGGACTAGCGGGAGCTCTGATACGCAGTATTTT

d_call: TRBD2
j_call: TRBJ2-5
clone_size: -
v_call: TRBV18
cdr3_aa: CASSPPPSGETQYF
cdr3_nt: TGTGCCAGCTCACCGCCCCCTAGCGGGGAGACCCAGTACTTC

d_call: -
j_call: TRBJ1-1
clone_size: -
v_call: TRBV7-2
cdr3_aa: CASSRDTNTEAFF
cdr3_nt: TGTGCCAGCAGCCGGGACACGAACACTGAAGCTTTCTTT